The clone carrying this T cell receptor (beta chain) was recorded many times. Its matching antigen is unknown. The data derive from a study of early T cells in non-severe SARS-CoV-2 infection. Study-wide results and limits: Anti-spike CD8 responses were favored in VDJdb matching, and private and CD4 specificities were missed.

Unique molecular identifiers were attached to individual cDNA molecules. TCRdb processed the 5' RACE reads anew with MiXCR; each CDR3 protein has one entry. In the table there are 25,000 to 40,000 distinct CDR3 sequences, approximately 4.6% of which are singletons. This clonotype was sampled from an adult who was a healthcare worker with PCR-confirmed SARS-CoV-2 infection or an uninfected control (not recorded which). The material sequenced was whole blood.

The CDR3 protein is CASSRTGSSGANVLTF. The CDR3 bases are TGTGCCAGCAGCCGGACGGGAAGCTCTGGGGCCAACGTCCTGACTTTC. The chain couples TRBV6-5 to TRBJ2-6, with a possible D match to TRBD2 (5 bases). Trimming took off 6 bases at V and 0 bases at J, with 12 bases between the two ends. CDR3 length equals 16 residues. Looked up from germline, CDR1 is MNHEY and CDR2 is SVGAGI.